This T cell receptor beta chain was observed in a study of blood T cell repertoires in COVID-19. Study-wide background: The study drew acute and convalescent COVID-19 samples from the United States, Italy and Spain. Nucleic acid was either cDNA or gDNA, and it came from T cells, B-cell-depleted T cells, or PBMCs.

The V gene end was trimmed by 5 bases and the J gene end by 8 bases; junction bases not matched to a gene: 8. The CDR3 consists of 15 residues. Germline CDR1 MDHEN, CDR2 SYDVKM. Original processing notes: Amplification of reference gene primers provided the estimated nucleated cell counts. Measured with immunoSEQ multiplex PCR; TCRdb has only the in-frame clones, and not every one. V and J calls and clone size are given by that table; D and trimming were obtained from the DNA. This table has fewer than 300,000 clones, 65% to 90% appearing once. This chain uses TRBV28 with TRBJ2-1; 11 nucleotides align to TRBD2. The receptor was isolated from a man aged 50-59 years with COVID-19, enrolled during active disease. Material for sequencing was peripheral blood. The CDR3 DNA is TGTGCCAGCAGTCCTCCGGGACTAGCGGTTCATGAGCAGTTCTTC. It translates to CASSPPGLAVHEQFF.